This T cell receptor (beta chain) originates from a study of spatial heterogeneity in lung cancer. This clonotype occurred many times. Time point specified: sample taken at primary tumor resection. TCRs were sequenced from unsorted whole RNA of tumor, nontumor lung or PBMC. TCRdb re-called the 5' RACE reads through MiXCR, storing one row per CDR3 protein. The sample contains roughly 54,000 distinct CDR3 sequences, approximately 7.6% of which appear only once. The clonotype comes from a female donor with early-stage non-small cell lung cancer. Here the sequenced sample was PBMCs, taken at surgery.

CDR3 sequence reads: CASSSFRRPDRKSSGNTIYF. Here the CDR3 DNA reads TGTGCCAGCAGCTCCTTTAGGCGCCCGGACAGGAAGAGCTCTGGAAACACCATATATTTT. The chain links TRBV7-9 to TRBJ1-3, with TRBD1 matching over 7 bases. Germline CDR1 is SEHNR and CDR2 is FQNEAQ (reference sequence). V gave up 4 bases and J gave up 0 bases; unmatched junction bases: 18. CDR3 length: 20 amino acids.